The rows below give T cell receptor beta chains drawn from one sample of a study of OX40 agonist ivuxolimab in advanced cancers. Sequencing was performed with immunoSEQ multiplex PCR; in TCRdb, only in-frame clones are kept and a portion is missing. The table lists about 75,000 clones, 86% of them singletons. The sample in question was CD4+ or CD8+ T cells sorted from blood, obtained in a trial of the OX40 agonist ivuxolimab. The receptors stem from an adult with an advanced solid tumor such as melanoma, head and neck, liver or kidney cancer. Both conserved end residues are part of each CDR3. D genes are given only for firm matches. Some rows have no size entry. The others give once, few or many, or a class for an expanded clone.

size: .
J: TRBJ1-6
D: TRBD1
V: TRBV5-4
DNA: TGTGCCAGCAGCTCCTTAGGGACAGGCGATTCACCCCTCCACTTT
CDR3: CASSSLGTGDSPLHF

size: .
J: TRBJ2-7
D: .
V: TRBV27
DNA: TGTGCCAGCAGTCCCTCGGGGATCTACGAGCAGTACTTC
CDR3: CASSPSGIYEQYF

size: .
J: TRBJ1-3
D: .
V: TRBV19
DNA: TGTGCCAGTTCCTCGACAGTTTTTCCTGGAAACACCATATATTTT
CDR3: CASSSTVFPGNTIYF

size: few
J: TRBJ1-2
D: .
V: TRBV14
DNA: TGTGCCAGCAGCCGGGGGGCGGGAGCCTATGGCTACACCTTC
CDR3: CASSRGAGAYGYTF

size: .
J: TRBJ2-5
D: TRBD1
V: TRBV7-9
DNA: TGTGCCAGCAGCCGGAGCGTAGGGGGCCTTGTGGAGACCCAGTACTTC
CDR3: CASSRSVGGLVETQYF

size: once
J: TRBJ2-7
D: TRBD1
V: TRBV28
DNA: TGTGCCAGCAGTCGGGACAGGGGTTCCTACGAGCAGTACTTC
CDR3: CASSRDRGSYEQYF

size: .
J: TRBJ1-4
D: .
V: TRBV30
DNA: TGTGCCTGGAGCCCTCTCAGGGTGGGGAATGAAAAACTGTTTTTT
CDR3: CAWSPLRVGNEKLFF

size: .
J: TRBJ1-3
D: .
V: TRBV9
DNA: TGTGCCAGCAGCGTAGCAGGGTCTGGAAACACCATATATTTT
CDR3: CASSVAGSGNTIYF

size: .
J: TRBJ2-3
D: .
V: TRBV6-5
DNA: TGTGCCAGCAGTTACTCTATAGGGAGGGGGGATACGCAGTATTTT
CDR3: CASSYSIGRGDTQYF

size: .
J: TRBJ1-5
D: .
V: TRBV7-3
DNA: TGTGCCAGCAGCCTTAGTAGCAATCAGCCCCAGCATTTT
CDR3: CASSLSSNQPQHF

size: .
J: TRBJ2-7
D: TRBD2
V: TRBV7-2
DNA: TGTGCCAGCAGCTTATCACCTAGCGGGGCCACCTACGAGCAGTACTTC
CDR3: CASSLSPSGATYEQYF

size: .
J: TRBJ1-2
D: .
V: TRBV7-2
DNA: TGTGCCAGCAGCTTAGCGCCGGGAGCAGGCTATGGCTACACCTTC
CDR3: CASSLAPGAGYGYTF

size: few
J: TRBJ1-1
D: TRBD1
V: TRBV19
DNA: TGTGCCAGTAGCCGTGGGGGACAGGCATACACTGAAGCTTTCTTT
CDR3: CASSRGGQAYTEAFF

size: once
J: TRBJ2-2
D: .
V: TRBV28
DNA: TGTGCCAGCGCCCGGTTTGGAATTAACACCGGGGAGCTGTTTTTT
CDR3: CASARFGINTGELFF

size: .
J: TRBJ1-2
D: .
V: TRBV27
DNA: TGTGCCAGCTCATGGACGGACTATGGCTACACCTTC
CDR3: CASSWTDYGYTF

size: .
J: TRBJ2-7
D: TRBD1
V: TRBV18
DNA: TGTGCCAGCTCACCGTATCGACAGGGGGCCTACGAGCAGTACTTC
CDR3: CASSPYRQGAYEQYF

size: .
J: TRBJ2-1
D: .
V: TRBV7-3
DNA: TGTGCCAGCAGCTATTCAGCGGCCTTTTACAATGAGCAGTTCTTC
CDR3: CASSYSAAFYNEQFF

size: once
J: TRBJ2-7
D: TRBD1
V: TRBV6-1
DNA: TGTGCCAGCAGTAGGACAGGGGCCTCCTACGAGCAGTACTTC
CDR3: CASSRTGASYEQYF

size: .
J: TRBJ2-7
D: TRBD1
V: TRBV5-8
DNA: TGTGCCAGCAGATCGGACAGGGGCTTCTACGAGCAGTACTTC
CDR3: CASRSDRGFYEQYF

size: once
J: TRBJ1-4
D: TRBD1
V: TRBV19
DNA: TGTGCCAGTAGTCTACGACAGGGATCTAATGAAAAACTGTTTTTT
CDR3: CASSLRQGSNEKLFF

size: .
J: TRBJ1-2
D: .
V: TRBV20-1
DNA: TGCAGTGCAGACGACTATGGCTACACCTTC
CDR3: CSADDYGYTF

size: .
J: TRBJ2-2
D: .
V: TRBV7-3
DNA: TGTGCCAGCAGCAGGGTAAACACCGGGGAGCTGTTTTTT
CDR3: CASSRVNTGELFF

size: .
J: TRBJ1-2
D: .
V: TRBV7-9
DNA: TGTGCCAGCAGCCCACCGGACAAGGGACCCTATGGCTACACCTTC
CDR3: CASSPPDKGPYGYTF

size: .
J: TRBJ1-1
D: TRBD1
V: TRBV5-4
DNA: TGTGCCAGCAGCTTGGAGGGGGCAAACACTGAAGCTTTCTTT
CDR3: CASSLEGANTEAFF

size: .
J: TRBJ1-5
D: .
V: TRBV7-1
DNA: TGTGCCAGCAGCTTAGTTCCTTTAGGGTTTTCCGGTCAGCCCCAGCATTTT
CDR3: CASSLVPLGFSGQPQHF

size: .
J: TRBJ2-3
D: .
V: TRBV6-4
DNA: TGTGCCAGCAGTAGAAAAATAACGGATACGCAGTATTTT
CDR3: CASSRKITDTQYF

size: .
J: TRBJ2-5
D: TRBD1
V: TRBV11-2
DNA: TGTGCCAGCAGCTTTAGGGACAGGGGAAGGGAGACCCAGTACTTC
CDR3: CASSFRDRGRETQYF

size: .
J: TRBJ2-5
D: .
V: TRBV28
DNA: TGTGCCAGCAGTCCCGACGGGACACTGAGCCAAGAGACCCAGTACTTC
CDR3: CASSPDGTLSQETQYF

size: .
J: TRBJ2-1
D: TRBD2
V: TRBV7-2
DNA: TGTGCCAGCAGCTTCTCCCCCACTAGCGGGAGGAGTGAGCAGTTCTTC
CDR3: CASSFSPTSGRSEQFF

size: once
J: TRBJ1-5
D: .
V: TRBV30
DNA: TGTGCCTGGAGTGAAAACTTGGGGCAGCCCCAGCATTTT
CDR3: CAWSENLGQPQHF

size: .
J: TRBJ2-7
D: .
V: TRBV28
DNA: TGTGCCAGCAGTTTAACCCCAGGGGGGGTCCACGAGCAGTACTTC
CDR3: CASSLTPGGVHEQYF

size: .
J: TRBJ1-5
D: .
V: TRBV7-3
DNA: TGTGCCAGCAGCCCAAACCAGGGTCAGCCCCAGCATTTT
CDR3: CASSPNQGQPQHF

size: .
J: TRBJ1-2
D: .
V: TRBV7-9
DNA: TGTGCCAGCAGCTTGGGGACTAACTATGGCTACACCTTC
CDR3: CASSLGTNYGYTF

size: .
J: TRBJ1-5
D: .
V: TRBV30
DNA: TGTGCCTGGAGTCCGTTGGATAGCAATCAGCCCCAGCATTTT
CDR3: CAWSPLDSNQPQHF

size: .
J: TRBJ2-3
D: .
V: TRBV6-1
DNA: TGTGCCAGCAGAAACAGCGGAGGAACTCCTTACGGGTATTTT
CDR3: CASRNSGGTPYGYF

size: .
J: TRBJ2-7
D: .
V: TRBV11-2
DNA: TGTGCCAGCAGCTCGAGGACCGAGCAGTACTTC
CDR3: CASSSRTEQYF

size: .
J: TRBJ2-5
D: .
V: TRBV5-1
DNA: TGCGCCAGCAGCTTGTACGTTGAGACCCAGTACTTC
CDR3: CASSLYVETQYF

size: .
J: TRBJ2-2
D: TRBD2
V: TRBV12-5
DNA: TGTGCTAGTGGTTTCTCTAGCGGGGGGGCCATCGGGGAGCTGTTTTTT
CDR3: CASGFSSGGAIGELFF

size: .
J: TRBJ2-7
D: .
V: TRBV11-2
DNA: TGTGCCAGCAGCTTCCCTTGGTCCTACGAGCAGTACTTC
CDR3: CASSFPWSYEQYF

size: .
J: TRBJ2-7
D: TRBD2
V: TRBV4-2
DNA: TGTGCCAGCAGCCAAGAGCGACTAGCGGGGGCCCGGGGCGAGCAGTACTTC
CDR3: CASSQERLAGARGEQYF

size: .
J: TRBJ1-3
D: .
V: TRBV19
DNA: TGTGCCAGCAACCCGACAGTTTCTGGAAACACCATATATTTT
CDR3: CASNPTVSGNTIYF

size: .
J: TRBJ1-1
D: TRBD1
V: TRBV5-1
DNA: TGCGCCAGCAGCCAAACAGGGGGGGTGAACACTGAAGCTTTCTTT
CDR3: CASSQTGGVNTEAFF

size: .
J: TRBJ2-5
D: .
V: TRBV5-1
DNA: TGCGCCAGCAGCTCGTTCCAAGAGACCCAGTACTTC
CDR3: CASSSFQETQYF

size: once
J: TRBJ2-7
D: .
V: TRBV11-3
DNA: TGTGCCAGCAGCTTAGTAGGGGGTAAAGAGCAGTACTTC
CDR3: CASSLVGGKEQYF

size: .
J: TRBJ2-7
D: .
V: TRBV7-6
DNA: TGTGCCAGCAGCTTAGTCAATCCCGCCCCCGGAAACTCCTACGAGCAGTACTTC
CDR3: CASSLVNPAPGNSYEQYF

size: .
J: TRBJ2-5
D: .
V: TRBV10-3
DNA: TGTGCCATCAGTGAGGCAGGGGTGGGGGAAGAGACCCAGTACTTC
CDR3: CAISEAGVGEETQYF

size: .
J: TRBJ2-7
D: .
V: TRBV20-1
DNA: TGCAGTGCCGCCAGGGAGTACGAGCAGTACTTC
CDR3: CSAAREYEQYF

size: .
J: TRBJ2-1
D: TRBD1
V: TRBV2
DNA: TGTGCCAGCAGGTTGGGACAGGGGTACAATGAGCAGTTCTTC
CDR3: CASRLGQGYNEQFF

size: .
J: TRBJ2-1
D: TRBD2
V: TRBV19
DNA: TGTGCCAGTCGCTCCTTAAGAGCGGGACCCCTTCCCAATGAGCAGTTCTTC
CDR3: CASRSLRAGPLPNEQFF

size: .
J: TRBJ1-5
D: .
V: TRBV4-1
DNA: TGCGCCAGCAGCCAAGAGGATGTCCGGGCGGGCAATCAGCCCCAGCATTTT
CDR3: CASSQEDVRAGNQPQHF

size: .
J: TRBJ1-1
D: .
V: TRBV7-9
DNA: TGTGCCAGCACCCCCCGGGCAGCGAACACTGAAGCTTTCTTT
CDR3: CASTPRAANTEAFF

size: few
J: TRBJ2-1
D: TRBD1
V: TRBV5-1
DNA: TGCGCCAGCAGCTTGGAGGGACAGGCCTACAATGAGCAGTTCTTC
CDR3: CASSLEGQAYNEQFF

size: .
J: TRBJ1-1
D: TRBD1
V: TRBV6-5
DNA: TGTGCCAGCAGCCCGGGACAGGGGGCCGCTGAAGCTTTCTTT
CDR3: CASSPGQGAAEAFF

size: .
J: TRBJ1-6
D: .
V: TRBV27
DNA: TGTGCCAGCAGTTTATCGATTGGGCCCGTTTATAATTCACCCCTCCACTTT
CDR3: CASSLSIGPVYNSPLHF

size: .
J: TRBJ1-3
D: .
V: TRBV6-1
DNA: TGTGCCAGCAGTCGCTCAGTGGGTACTGGAAACACCATATATTTT
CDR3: CASSRSVGTGNTIYF